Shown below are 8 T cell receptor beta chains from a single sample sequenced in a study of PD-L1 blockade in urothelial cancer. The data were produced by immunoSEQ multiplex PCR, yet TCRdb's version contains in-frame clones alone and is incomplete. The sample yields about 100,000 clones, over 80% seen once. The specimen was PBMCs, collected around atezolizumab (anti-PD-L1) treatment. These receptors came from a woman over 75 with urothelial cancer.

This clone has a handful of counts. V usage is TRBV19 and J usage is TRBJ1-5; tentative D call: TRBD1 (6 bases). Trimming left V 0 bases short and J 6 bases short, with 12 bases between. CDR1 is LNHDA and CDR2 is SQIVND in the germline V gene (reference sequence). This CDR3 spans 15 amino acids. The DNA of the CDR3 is TGTGCCAGTAGTATAGACTCGGGGGGCCGTCAGCCCCAGCATTTT. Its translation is CASSIDSGGRQPQHF.

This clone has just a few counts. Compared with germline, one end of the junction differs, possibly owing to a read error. CDR3 in amino acids: CASSSYLYGMF. CDR3 DNA: TGTGCCAGCAGTTCATACCTCTACGGGATGTTC. The chain uses TRBV28 and TRBJ2-7; D may be TRBD2 (5 bases). The CDR3 sequence is 11 residues long. The germline gives CDR1 MDHEN, CDR2 SYDVKM.

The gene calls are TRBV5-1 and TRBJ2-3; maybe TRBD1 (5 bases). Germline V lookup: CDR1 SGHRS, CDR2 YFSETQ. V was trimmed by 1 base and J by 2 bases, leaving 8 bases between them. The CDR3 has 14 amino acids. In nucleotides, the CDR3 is TGCGCCAGCAGCTTGTCCAGGGACACAGATACGCAGTATTTT. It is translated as CASSLSRDTDTQYF.

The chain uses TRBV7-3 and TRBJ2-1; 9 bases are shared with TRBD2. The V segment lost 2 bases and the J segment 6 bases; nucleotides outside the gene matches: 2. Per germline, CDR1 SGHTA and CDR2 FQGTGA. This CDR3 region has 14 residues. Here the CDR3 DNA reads TGTGCCAGCAGCTTAGCAGCGGGAGGCAATGAGCAGTTCTTC. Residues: CASSLAAGGNEQFF.

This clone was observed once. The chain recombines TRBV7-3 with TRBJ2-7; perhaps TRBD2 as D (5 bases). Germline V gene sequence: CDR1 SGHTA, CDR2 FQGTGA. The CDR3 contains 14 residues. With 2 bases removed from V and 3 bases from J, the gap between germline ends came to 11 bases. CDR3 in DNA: TGTGCCAGCAGCTTAGGTCCGGGAATCTACGAGCAGTACTTC. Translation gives CASSLGPGIYEQYF.

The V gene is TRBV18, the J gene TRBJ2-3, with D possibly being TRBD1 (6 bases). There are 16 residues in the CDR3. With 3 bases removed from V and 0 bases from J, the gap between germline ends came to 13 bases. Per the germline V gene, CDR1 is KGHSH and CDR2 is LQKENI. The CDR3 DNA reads TGTGCCAGCTCACCGTTAATAACAGGGAGCACAGATACGCAGTATTTT. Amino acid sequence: CASSPLITGSTDTQYF.

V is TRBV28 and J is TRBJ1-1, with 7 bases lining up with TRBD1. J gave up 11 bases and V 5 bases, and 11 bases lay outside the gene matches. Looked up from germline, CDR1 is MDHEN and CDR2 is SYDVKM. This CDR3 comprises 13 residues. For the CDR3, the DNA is TGTGCCAGCAGTATTGGACAGGAAGTGAGTGCTTTCTTT. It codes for CASSIGQEVSAFF.

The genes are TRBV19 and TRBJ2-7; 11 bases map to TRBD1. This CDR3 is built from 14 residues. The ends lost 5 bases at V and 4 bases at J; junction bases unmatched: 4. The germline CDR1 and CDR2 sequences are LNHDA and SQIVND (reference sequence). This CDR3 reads CASSGTGGRYEQYF. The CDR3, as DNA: TGTGCCAGTAGTGGGACAGGGGGTAGGTACGAGCAGTACTTC. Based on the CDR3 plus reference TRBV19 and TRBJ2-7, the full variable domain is DGGITQSPKYLFRKEGQNVTLSCEQNLNHDAMYWYRQDPGQGLRLIYYSQIVNDFQKGDIAEGYSVSREKKESFPLTVTSAQKNPTAFYLCASSGTGGRYEQYFGPGTRLTVT.